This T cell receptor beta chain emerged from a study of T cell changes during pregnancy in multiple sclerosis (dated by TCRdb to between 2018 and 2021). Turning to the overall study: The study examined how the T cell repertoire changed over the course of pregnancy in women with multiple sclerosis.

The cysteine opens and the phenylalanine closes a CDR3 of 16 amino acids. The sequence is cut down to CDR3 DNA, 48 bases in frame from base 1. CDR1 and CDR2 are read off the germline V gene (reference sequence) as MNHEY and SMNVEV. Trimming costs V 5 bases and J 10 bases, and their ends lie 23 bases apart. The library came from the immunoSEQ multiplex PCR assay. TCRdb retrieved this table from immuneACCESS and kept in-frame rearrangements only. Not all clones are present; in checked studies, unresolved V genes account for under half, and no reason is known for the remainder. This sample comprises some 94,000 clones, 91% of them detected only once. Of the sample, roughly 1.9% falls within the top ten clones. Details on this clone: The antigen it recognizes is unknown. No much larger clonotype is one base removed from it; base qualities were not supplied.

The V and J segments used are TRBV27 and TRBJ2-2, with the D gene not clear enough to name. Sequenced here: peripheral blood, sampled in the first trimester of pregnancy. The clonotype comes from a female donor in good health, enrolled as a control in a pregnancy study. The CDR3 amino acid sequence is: CASSPRTYTKWAELFF. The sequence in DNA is TGTGCCAGCAGTCCACGTACATATACGAAGTGGGCGGAGCTGTTTTTT.